The present entry profiles one T cell receptor (beta chain) with its context. TCR beta was sequenced from blood CD8+ and CD4+ T cells. TEMRA cells were FACS-enriched, with CD8+ and CD4+ T cells isolated negatively. The sample comes from a study of CD8 T cells in Susac syndrome. The wider study: Patients with Susac syndrome had blood drawn and were at that point therapy-naive, on corticosteroids, or on intravenous immunoglobulin alone.

CDR3 size: 15 residues. After removal of 5 bases from V and 5 bases from J, the junction contained 4 bases not matched to a gene. Reverse transcription of about 0.5 to 1 ug RNA used random hexamers. With immunoSEQ multiplex PCR, TCR beta CDR3 was amplified across 54 Vbeta and 13 Jbeta. A single record per CDR3 protein comes from TCRdb applying MiXCR to the immunoSEQ multiplex PCR reads. The sample consists of around 200,000 distinct CDR3 sequences, approximately 96% of them appearing once. This clonotype was sampled from a human donor with Susac syndrome. Sequencing input: CD4+ T cells from PBMCs. J is TRBJ1-6 and V is TRBV12-3 or TRBV12-4, with 9 nucleotides matching TRBD1. The CDR3 is CASSPWTGDNSPLHF. The DNA for the CDR3 is TGTGCCAGCAGTCCCTGGACAGGGGATAATTCACCCCTCCACTTT.